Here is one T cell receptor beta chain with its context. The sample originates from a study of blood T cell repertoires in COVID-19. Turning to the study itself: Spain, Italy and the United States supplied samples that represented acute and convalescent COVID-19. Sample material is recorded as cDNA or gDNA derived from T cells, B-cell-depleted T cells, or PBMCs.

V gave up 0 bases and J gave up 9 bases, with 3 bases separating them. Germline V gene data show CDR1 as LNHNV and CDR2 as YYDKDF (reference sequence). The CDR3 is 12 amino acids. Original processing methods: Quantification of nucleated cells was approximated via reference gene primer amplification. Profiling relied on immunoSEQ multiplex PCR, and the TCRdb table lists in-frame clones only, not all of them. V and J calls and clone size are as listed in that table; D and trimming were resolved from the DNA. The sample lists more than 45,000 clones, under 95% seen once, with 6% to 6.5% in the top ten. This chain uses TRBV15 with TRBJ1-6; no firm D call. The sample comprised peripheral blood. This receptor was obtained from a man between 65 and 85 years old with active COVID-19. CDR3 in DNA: TGTGCCACCAGCAGAGATCGTTCACCCCTCCACTTT. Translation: CATSRDRSPLHF.